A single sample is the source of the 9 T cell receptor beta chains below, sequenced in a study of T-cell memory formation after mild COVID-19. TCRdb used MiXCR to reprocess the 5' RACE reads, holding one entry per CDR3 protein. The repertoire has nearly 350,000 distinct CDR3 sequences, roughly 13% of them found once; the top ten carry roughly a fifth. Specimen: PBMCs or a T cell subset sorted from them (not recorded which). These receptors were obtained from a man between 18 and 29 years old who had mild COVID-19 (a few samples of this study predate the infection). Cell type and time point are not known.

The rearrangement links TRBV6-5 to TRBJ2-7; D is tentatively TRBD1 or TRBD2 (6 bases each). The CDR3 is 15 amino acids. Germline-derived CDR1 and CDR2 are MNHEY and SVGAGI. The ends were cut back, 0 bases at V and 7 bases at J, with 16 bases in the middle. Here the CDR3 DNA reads TGTGCCAGCAGTTACTCCCCCGGGGGCCCGGGGGAGCAGTACTTC. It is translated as CASSYSPGGPGEQYF.

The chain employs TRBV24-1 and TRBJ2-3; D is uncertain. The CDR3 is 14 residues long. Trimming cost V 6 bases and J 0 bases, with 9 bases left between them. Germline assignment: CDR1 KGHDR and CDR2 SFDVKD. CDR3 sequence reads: CATSIGLSTDTQYF. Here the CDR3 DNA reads TGTGCCACCAGTATCGGGCTTAGCACAGATACGCAGTATTTT.

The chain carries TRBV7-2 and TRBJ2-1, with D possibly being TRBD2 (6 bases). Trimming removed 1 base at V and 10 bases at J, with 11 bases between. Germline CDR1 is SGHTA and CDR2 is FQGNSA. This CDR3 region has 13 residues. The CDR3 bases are TGTGCCAGCAGCTTAGTGAGCGGGCTCGAGCAGTTCTTC. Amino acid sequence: CASSLVSGLEQFF.

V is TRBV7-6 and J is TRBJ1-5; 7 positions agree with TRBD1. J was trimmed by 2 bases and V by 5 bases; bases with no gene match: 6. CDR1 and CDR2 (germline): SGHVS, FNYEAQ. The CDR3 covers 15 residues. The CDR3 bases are TGTGCCAGCAGCACGACAGGGTACGGCAATCAGCCCCAGCATTTT. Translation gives CASSTTGYGNQPQHF.

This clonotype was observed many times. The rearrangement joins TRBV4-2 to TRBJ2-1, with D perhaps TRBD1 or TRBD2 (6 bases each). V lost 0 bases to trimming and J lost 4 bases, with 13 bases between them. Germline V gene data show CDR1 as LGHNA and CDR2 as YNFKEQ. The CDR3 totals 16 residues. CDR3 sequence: CASSQENGGQYNEQFF. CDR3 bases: TGTGCCAGCAGCCAAGAGAATGGGGGGCAGTACAATGAGCAGTTCTTC.

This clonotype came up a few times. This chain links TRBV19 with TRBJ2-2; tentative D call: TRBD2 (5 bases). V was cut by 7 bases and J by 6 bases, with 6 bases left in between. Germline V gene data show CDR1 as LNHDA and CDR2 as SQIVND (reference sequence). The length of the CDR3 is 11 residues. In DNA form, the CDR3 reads TGTGCCAGTAAGAGGGCCGGGGAGCTGTTTTTT. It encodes CASKRAGELFF.

The CDR3 here is CASTPFWGTLYNEQFF. The CDR3 DNA sequence: TGTGCCAGCACCCCTTTCTGGGGTACTTTATACAATGAGCAGTTCTTC. The chain recombines TRBV6-5 with TRBJ2-1; no reliable D call. V dropped 7 bases and J dropped 4 bases, with 20 bases sitting between them. The CDR3 has 16 residues. The germline CDR1 and CDR2 sequences are MNHEY and SVGAGI.

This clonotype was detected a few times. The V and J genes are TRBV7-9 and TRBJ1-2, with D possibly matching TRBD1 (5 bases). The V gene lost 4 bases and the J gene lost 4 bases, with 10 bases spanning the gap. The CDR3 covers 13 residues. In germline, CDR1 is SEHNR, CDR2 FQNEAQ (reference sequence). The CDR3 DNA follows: TGTGCCAGCAGCTCCGGGACTCCCTATGGCTACACCTTC. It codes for CASSSGTPYGYTF. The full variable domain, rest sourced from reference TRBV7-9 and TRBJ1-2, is DTGVSQNPRHKITKRGQNVTFRCDPISEHNRLYWYRQTLGQGPEFLTYFQNEAQLEKSRLLSDRFSAERPKGSFSTLEIQRTEQGDSAMYLCASSSGTPYGYTFGSGTRLTVV.

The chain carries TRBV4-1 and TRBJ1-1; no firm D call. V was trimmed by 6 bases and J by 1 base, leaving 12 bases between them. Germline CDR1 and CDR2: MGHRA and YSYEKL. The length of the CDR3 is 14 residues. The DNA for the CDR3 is TGCGCCAGCAGGGTTGTGGGCAGGAACACTGAAGCTTTCTTT. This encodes CASRVVGRNTEAFF.